This is a list of T cell receptor beta chains from one sample in a study of blood T cell repertoires in COVID-19. Assay used: immunoSEQ multiplex PCR; TCRdb lists only in-frame clones, some missing. The sample records about 300,000 clones, around nine tenths being singletons. Sequenced: PBMCs or T cells enriched from blood (not recorded which). The receptors were gathered from a woman under 40 who had recovered from COVID-19. The CDR3 runs from the conserved cysteine through the conserved F or W. The D gene is left open where the match is weak. Clone size is stated in some rows and not others, as once, few, many or a class when expanded.

j_call v_call d_call cdr3_length clone_size cdr3_nt cdr3_aa
TRBJ2-4 TRBV19 NA 16 NA TGTGCCAGTAGTAGAGTGTCAGGGCGAGCCAAAAACATTCAGTACTTC CASSRVSGRAKNIQYF
TRBJ1-1 TRBV19 NA 13 once TGTGCCAGTAGTATAGAGTGGACAAGTGAAGCTTTCTTT CASSIEWTSEAFF
TRBJ2-1 TRBV6-2/TRBV6-3 TRBD2 15 NA TGTGCCAGCAGTAGGACTAGCGGGGGACCCAATGAGCAGTTCTTC CASSRTSGGPNEQFF
TRBJ1-6 TRBV6-1 NA 14 NA TGTGCCAGCAGTGAACTTCGTCAGGGATCACCCCTCCACTTT CASSELRQGSPLHF
TRBJ1-2 TRBV19 NA 14 NA TGTGCCAGTAGCGTCTGGGGGACAACCTATGGCTACACCTTC CASSVWGTTYGYTF
TRBJ2-3 TRBV2 TRBD2 15 NA TGTGCCAGCAGTGACACGGGGGGGGCCTGGGATACGCAGTATTTT CASSDTGGAWDTQYF
TRBJ1-5 TRBV12-3/TRBV12-4 NA 13 NA TGTGCCAGCAGTTTTGGGGGGGGTCAGCCCCAGCATTTT CASSFGGGQPQHF
TRBJ2-4 TRBV7-2 NA 15 NA TGTGCCAGCAATCTGGGGGGGGCTGGCAAAAACATTCAGTACTTC CASNLGGAGKNIQYF
TRBJ2-6 TRBV5-4 TRBD1 16 NA TGTGCCAGCAGCTTTGGGACAGTTTCTGGGGCCAACGTCCTGACTTTC CASSFGTVSGANVLTF
TRBJ2-6 TRBV10-3 TRBD1 13 NA TGTGCCTACAGGGGGGCTGGGGCCAACGTCCTGACTTTC CAYRGAGANVLTF
TRBJ1-5 TRBV12-5 TRBD1 14 NA TGTGCTAGTGGTCCAGGACAGGGGGATCAGCCCCAGCATTTT CASGPGQGDQPQHF
TRBJ1-5 TRBV18 NA 15 NA TGTGCCAGCTCAGGTATTGCCGAGGGAGATCAGCCCCAGCATTTT CASSGIAEGDQPQHF
TRBJ2-5 TRBV19 TRBD2 14 NA TGTGCCAGTAGTACGGGACTAGCGGAAGAGACCCAGTACTTC CASSTGLAEETQYF
TRBJ1-2 TRBV21-1 NA 15 NA TGTGCCAGCAGCAAGGTCGAACAGGGGAGTGGCGGCTACACCTTC CASSKVEQGSGGYTF
TRBJ1-3 TRBV2 NA 15 once TGTGCCAGCAGTGGAACCGGGATTGCGGGAAACACCATATATTTT CASSGTGIAGNTIYF
TRBJ2-3 TRBV6-5 TRBD1 13 NA TGTGCCAGCAGTCCGGACAGGGTAAGGACGCAGTATTTT CASSPDRVRTQYF
TRBJ2-3 TRBV5-1 NA 15 NA TGCGCCAGCAGCTTGACAGGGCAGGGCACAGATACGCAGTATTTT CASSLTGQGTDTQYF
TRBJ2-3 TRBV15 TRBD1 14 NA TGTGCCACCAGCAGGGGGACAGCACCAGATACGCAGTATTTT CATSRGTAPDTQYF
TRBJ2-5 TRBV25-1 NA 13 NA TGTGCCAGCAGTTCTGATAGTCAAGAGACCCAGTACTTC CASSSDSQETQYF
TRBJ1-5 TRBV9 NA 14 NA TGTGCCAGCAGCCCGACAGGAAGGAATCAGCCCCAGCATTTT CASSPTGRNQPQHF
TRBJ1-1 TRBV2 TRBD1 15 NA TGTGCCAGCCGTCCCGGGACAGGGGGCTGCACTGAAGCTTTCTTT CASRPGTGGCTEAFF
TRBJ1-2 TRBV6-5 NA 14 NA TGTGCCCGCAGTTACGCCGGGGGGTACTATGGCTACATCTTC CARSYAGGYYGYIF
TRBJ2-5 TRBV27 TRBD2 15 NA TGTGCCAGCAGTTTCGAGCGGGGGACACGAGAGACCCAGTACTTC CASSFERGTRETQYF
TRBJ2-1 TRBV12-5 NA 13 NA TGTGCTAGTGGTTTGGAACTTTACAATGAGCAGTTCTTC CASGLELYNEQFF
TRBJ1-4 TRBV6-5 NA 15 NA TGTGCCAGCAGTTACGGGTGGGGTAGCGGTGAAAAACTGTTTTTT CASSYGWGSGEKLFF
TRBJ2-1 TRBV10-1 NA 15 NA TGCGCCAGCAGTGAGTCGGCGGGGAATTACAATGAGCAGTTCTTC CASSESAGNYNEQFF
TRBJ2-1 TRBV7-6 TRBD2 16 NA TGTGCCAGCAGCTTAGATCGTAGCGGGGGGTACAATGAGCAGTTCTTC CASSLDRSGGYNEQFF
TRBJ1-2 TRBV19 NA 11 NA TGTGCCACCAAGATCGAAGCTGGCTACACCTTC CATKIEAGYTF
TRBJ2-7 TRBV27 TRBD2 13 NA TGTGCCACCTCAAAGGGAGGGGCTGGCGAGCAGTACTTC CATSKGGAGEQYF
TRBJ1-1 TRBV6-5 NA 13 NA TGTGCCAGCAGGGCACAGGCGGCCACTGAAGCTTTCTTT CASRAQAATEAFF
TRBJ2-5 TRBV3-1/TRBV3-2 NA 16 NA TGTGCCAGCAGCCAAGAAAAGCTAGATTTACGTGAGACCCAGTACTTC CASSQEKLDLRETQYF
TRBJ2-5 TRBV6-5 TRBD1 14 NA TGTGCCAGCAGTTGGAACAGGGGCGGGGAGACCCAGTACTTC CASSWNRGGETQYF
TRBJ1-1 TRBV6-6 NA 14 NA TGTGCCAGCAGTTACTCCACCAGGGGCCCTGAAGCTTTCTTT CASSYSTRGPEAFF
TRBJ1-2 TRBV5-1 TRBD1 17 NA TGCGCCAGCAGCTTACGCAGTCCCGGGACAGGGATGGATGGCTACACCTTC CASSLRSPGTGMDGYTF
TRBJ1-1 TRBV30 NA 13 NA TGTGCCTGGAGTTTGGGGCCGGGCACTGAAGCTTTCTTT CAWSLGPGTEAFF
TRBJ1-2 TRBV30 TRBD1 14 once TGTGCCTGGGCTACCCGGACAGGGGGATATGGCTACACCTTC CAWATRTGGYGYTF
TRBJ1-1 TRBV19 NA 15 NA TGTGCCAGTAGTATAGATCTAGGTCCAAACACTGAAGCTTTCTTT CASSIDLGPNTEAFF
TRBJ2-3 TRBV21-1 NA 16 NA TGTGCCAGCAGCAAAGCTGAGCGGGGGGGCACAGATACGCAGTATTTT CASSKAERGGTDTQYF
TRBJ1-1 TRBV19 NA 18 NA TGTGCCAGTAGTACGAATCAGGGGAACTACTTCCTCAACGCTGAAGCTTTCTTT CASSTNQGNYFLNAEAFF
TRBJ2-1 TRBV7-7 TRBD1 15 NA TGTGCTAGCAGCCCGAGACAGGGGCCCTACAATGAGCAGTTCTTC CASSPRQGPYNEQFF
TRBJ2-5 TRBV7-8 TRBD1 14 NA TGTGCCAGCAGCCCGAGGGACAGCCAAGAGACCCAGTACTTC CASSPRDSQETQYF
TRBJ2-7 TRBV10-2 TRBD1 15 once TGCGCCAGCACGCGCCGGGACAGGGATACCTACGAGCAGTACTTC CASTRRDRDTYEQYF
TRBJ2-1 TRBV27 NA 15 NA TGTGCCAGCAGTTTAGCGGGGCATGAATACAATGAGCAGTTCTTC CASSLAGHEYNEQFF
TRBJ1-1 TRBV5-1 NA 14 NA TGCGCCAGCAGCTCCCTCGGGTGGGACACTGAAGCTTTCTTT CASSSLGWDTEAFF
TRBJ2-5 TRBV3-1/TRBV3-2 NA 14 NA TGTGCCAGCAGCCAAAGAGGACGCGGGGAGACCCAGTACTTC CASSQRGRGETQYF
TRBJ1-5 TRBV7-8 TRBD1 16 NA TGTGCCAGCAGCCTCGGGACAGGGGTTGGCAATCAGCCCCAGCATTTT CASSLGTGVGNQPQHF
TRBJ2-7 TRBV30 NA 11 NA TGTGCCTGGAGTTCGGGTTACGAGCAGTACTTC CAWSSGYEQYF
TRBJ1-4 TRBV4-1 NA 17 NA TGCGCCAGCAGCCAAGGGCCCGGAGATACAACTAATGAAAAACTGTTTTTT CASSQGPGDTTNEKLFF
TRBJ1-4 TRBV7-9 TRBD1 15 NA TGTGCCAGCAGCCCGGGACAGGGCGGTAATGAAAAACTGTTTTTT CASSPGQGGNEKLFF
TRBJ1-2 TRBV6-1 TRBD1 13 NA TGTGCCAGCAGTGAGAGGCAGGGGGATGGCTACACCTTC CASSERQGDGYTF
TRBJ2-1 TRBV5-1 TRBD2 16 NA TGCGCCAGCAGCCAACGCGGGGGGGTCGTCTACAATGAGCAGTTCTTC CASSQRGGVVYNEQFF
TRBJ1-3 TRBV5-4 NA 14 NA TGTGCCAGCAGCGACAGGCCCTCTGGAAACACCATATATTTT CASSDRPSGNTIYF
TRBJ1-1 TRBV2 TRBD1 12 NA TGTGCCGTTGGACAGGGGACGGCTGAAGCTTTCTTT CAVGQGTAEAFF
TRBJ2-7 TRBV3-1/TRBV3-2 NA 15 NA TGTGCCAGCAGCCAGGAGGGTGAGGCGGCTTACGAGCAGTACTTC CASSQEGEAAYEQYF
TRBJ2-2 TRBV12-5 TRBD2 15 NA TGTGCTAGTGTTCAATCGGGGGGGAACACCGGGGAGCTGTTTTTT CASVQSGGNTGELFF